This TCR beta chain was sequenced for a study of neurological immune-mediated disorders. Every sequencing run generated in excess of 160 million TCR-beta sequences. These sequences covered 15-18 subjects. TCRdb called the 5' RACE reads again in MiXCR, with one record for every CDR3 protein. The table lists 55,000 to 75,000 distinct CDR3 sequences, about 13% of them singletons. It was from 2 million PBMCs stored at -80 C that the unsorted libraries were obtained. The CDR3 is made up of 16 amino acids. The junction had 7 bases not matched to a gene; V was cut back by 5 bases and J by 0 bases. Germline V gene sequence: CDR1 SGHNT, CDR2 YENEEA.

The chain is built from TRBV11-3 and TRBJ2-1; TRBD1 matches at 7 bases. Material for sequencing was PBMCs. The sequence was obtained from a woman aged 60-75 years with HTLV-1-associated myelopathy (HAM/TSP). This CDR3 is CASSIDRDSSYNEQFF. CDR3 in DNA: TGTGCCAGCAGCATTGACAGGGATAGCTCCTACAATGAGCAGTTCTTC.